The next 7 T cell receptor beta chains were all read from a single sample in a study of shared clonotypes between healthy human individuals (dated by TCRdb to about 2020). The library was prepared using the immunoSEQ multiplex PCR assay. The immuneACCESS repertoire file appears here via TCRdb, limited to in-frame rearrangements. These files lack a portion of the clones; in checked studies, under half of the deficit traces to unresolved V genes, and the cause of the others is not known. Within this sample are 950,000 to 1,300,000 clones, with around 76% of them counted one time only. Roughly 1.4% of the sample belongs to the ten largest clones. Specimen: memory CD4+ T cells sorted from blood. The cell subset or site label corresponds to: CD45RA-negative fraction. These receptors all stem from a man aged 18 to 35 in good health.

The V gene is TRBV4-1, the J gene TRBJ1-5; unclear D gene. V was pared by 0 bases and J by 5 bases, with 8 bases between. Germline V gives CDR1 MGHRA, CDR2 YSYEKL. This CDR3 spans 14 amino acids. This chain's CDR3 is CASSQEGSYQPQHF. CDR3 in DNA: TGCGCCAGCAGCCAAGAGGGCAGCTATCAGCCCCAGCATTTT.

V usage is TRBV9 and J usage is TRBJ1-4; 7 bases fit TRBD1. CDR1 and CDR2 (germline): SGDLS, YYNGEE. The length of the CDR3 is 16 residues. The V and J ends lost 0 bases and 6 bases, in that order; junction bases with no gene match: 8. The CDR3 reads CASSVGIGQADEKLFF. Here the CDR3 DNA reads TGTGCCAGCAGCGTAGGAATTGGACAGGCGGATGAAAAACTGTTTTTT. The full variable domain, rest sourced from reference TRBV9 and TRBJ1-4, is DSGVTQTPKHLITATGQRVTLRCSPRSGDLSVYWYQQSLDQGLQFLIQYYNGEERAKGNILERFSAQQFPDLHSELNLSSLELGDSALYFCASSVGIGQADEKLFFGSGTQLSVL.

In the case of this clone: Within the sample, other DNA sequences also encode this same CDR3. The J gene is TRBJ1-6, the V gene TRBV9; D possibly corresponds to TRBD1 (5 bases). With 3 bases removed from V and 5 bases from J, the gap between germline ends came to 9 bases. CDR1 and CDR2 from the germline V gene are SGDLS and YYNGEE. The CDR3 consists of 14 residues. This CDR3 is CASSAGTDNSPLHF. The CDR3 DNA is TGTGCCAGCAGCGCAGGGACCGATAATTCACCCCTCCACTTT.

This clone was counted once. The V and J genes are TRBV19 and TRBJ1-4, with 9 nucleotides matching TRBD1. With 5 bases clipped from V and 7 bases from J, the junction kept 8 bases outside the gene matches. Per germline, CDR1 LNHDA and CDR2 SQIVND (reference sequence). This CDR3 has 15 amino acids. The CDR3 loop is CASSPNRGPREKLFF. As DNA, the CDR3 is TGTGCCAGTAGTCCCAACAGGGGGCCTCGTGAAAAACTGTTTTTT.

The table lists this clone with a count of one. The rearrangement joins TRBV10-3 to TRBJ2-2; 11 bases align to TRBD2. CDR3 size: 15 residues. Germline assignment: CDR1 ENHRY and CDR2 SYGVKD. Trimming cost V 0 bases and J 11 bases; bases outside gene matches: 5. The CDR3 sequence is CAISESQTSGTELFF. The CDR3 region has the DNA TGTGCCATCAGTGAGTCCCAGACTAGCGGGACCGAGCTGTTTTTT.

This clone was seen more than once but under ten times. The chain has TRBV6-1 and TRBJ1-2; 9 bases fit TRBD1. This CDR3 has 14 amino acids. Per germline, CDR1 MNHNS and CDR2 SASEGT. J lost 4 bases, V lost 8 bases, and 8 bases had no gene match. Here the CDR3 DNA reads TGTGCCAGCGAACCGGGACAGGGCTCCTATGGCTACACCTTC. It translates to CASEPGQGSYGYTF.

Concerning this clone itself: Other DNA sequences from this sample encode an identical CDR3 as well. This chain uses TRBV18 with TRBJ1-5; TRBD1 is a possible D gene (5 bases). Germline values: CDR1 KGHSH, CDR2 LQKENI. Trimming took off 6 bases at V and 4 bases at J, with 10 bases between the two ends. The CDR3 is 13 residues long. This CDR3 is CASSRDGNQPQHF. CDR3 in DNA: TGTGCCAGCTCGCGGGACGGGAATCAGCCCCAGCATTTT.